This record concerns one TCR beta chain sequence. This CDR3 has 14 residues. V gave up 4 bases and J gave up 7 bases; unmatched junction bases: 6. Germline assignment: CDR1 SGHRS and CDR2 YFSETQ. The sample comes from a study of blood T cell repertoires in COVID-19. Study at large: From the United States, Italy and Spain came samples of acute and convalescent COVID-19. T cells, B-cell-depleted T cells, or PBMCs provided the cDNA or gDNA that served as material.

Source study methods: For nucleated cells, counts were estimated from reference gene primer amplification. The table came from immunoSEQ multiplex PCR; TCRdb's copy has only in-frame clones and leaves some out. The V and J calls and clone size are taken from that table; D and trimming were inferred from the DNA. The sample shows about 130,000 clones, 80% to 85% of them seen only once. Material: peripheral blood. The chain is built from TRBV5-1 and TRBJ2-2, with 8 nucleotides matching TRBD1. This sequence was found in a man aged 55 to 70 with acute or convalescent COVID-19. The CDR3 coding sequence is TGCGCCAGCAGCCCGCAGGGGGCTGACGGGGAGCTGTTTTTT. Its protein product is CASSPQGADGELFF.